The entry below describes one TCR beta chain. In germline, CDR1 is SGHRS, CDR2 YFSETQ. This CDR3 has 14 residues. Trimming shortened V by 0 bases and J by 6 bases, and 12 bases separated the two germline ends. Data came from immunoSEQ multiplex PCR; TCRdb stores just in-frame clones and leaves some out. The sample records 270,000 or so clones, roughly 91% being singletons. These data are taken from a study of blood T cell repertoires in COVID-19. This receptor was identified in a man between 35 and 55 years old with acute or convalescent COVID-19. The V and J genes are TRBV5-1 and TRBJ1-1; no firm D call. Sequencing was performed on peripheral blood. In nucleotides, the CDR3 is TGCGCCAGCAGCTTGGGAGCCAGCGGGGCTGAAGCTTTCTTT. Its translation is CASSLGASGAEAFF.